The rows below give T cell receptor beta chains drawn from one sample of a study of cytomegalovirus exposure and HLA in healthy donors. Profiling relied on immunoSEQ multiplex PCR, and the TCRdb table lists in-frame clones only, not all of them. Of around 200,000 clones listed, 70% to 85% are singletons. Sequencing was carried out using PBMCs. These TCRs come from a girl aged 2-9 years in good health and CMV-seronegative. The CDR3 runs from the conserved cysteine through the conserved F or W.

V gene: TRBV7-9; J gene: TRBJ2-3; CDR3 length: 17; CDR3 protein: CASSFGAGGPRTDTQYF
V gene: TRBV29-1; J gene: TRBJ2-1; CDR3 length: 15; CDR3 protein: CSVSFQGQGNNEQFF
V gene: TRBV7-2; J gene: TRBJ2-3; CDR3 length: 14; CDR3 protein: CASSLGLRTDTQYF
V gene: TRBV5-1; J gene: TRBJ2-7; CDR3 length: 13; CDR3 protein: CASSLGDITEQYF
V gene: TRBV28; J gene: TRBJ1-4; CDR3 length: 15; CDR3 protein: CASRGYRGRVEKLFF
V gene: TRBV27; J gene: TRBJ2-7; CDR3 length: 15; CDR3 protein: CASSLTSRDRYEQYF
V gene: TRBV2; J gene: TRBJ2-1; CDR3 length: 16; CDR3 protein: CASSERTSGRANEQFF
V gene: TRBV2; J gene: TRBJ2-1; CDR3 length: 16; CDR3 protein: CASSVNRDRADNEQFF
V gene: TRBV7-9; J gene: TRBJ2-3; CDR3 length: 13; CDR3 protein: CASSPYLTDTQYF
V gene: TRBV5-5; J gene: TRBJ2-7; CDR3 length: 14; CDR3 protein: CASRQGDGISEQYF
V gene: TRBV5-1; J gene: TRBJ2-3; CDR3 length: 15; CDR3 protein: CASSLIIGVTDTQYF
V gene: TRBV27; J gene: TRBJ1-2; CDR3 length: 16; CDR3 protein: CASSPTPPRANYGYTF
V gene: TRBV5-1; J gene: TRBJ1-4; CDR3 length: 14; CDR3 protein: CASSVDRDYEKLFF
V gene: TRBV13; J gene: TRBJ2-1; CDR3 length: 15; CDR3 protein: CASSLRTGGINEQFF